This T cell receptor (beta chain) was found in a study of blood T cell repertoires in COVID-19. Whole-study context: T cells, B-cell-depleted T cells, or PBMCs provided the cDNA or gDNA that served as material.

The germline V gene encodes CDR1 ENHRY and CDR2 SYGVKD. There are 13 residues in the CDR3. The V segment lost 9 bases and the J segment 3 bases; nucleotides outside the gene matches: 4. The data were produced by immunoSEQ multiplex PCR, yet TCRdb's version contains in-frame clones alone and is incomplete. The sample holds about 290,000 clones; 86% are singletons and the top ten take about 3%. Source material: peripheral blood. The sequence came from a woman in her 30s with active or convalescent COVID-19. The V call is TRBV10-3, the J call TRBJ1-4, with 7 positions matching TRBD1. The chain's CDR3 is CAISQGANEKLFF. The CDR3 nucleotides read TGTGCCATATCCCAGGGGGCTAATGAAAAACTGTTTTTT.